The clone carrying this T cell receptor (beta chain) came up a few times. This specimen belongs to a study of shared clonotypes between healthy human individuals. Germline trimming cut 10 bases from V and 5 bases from J; bases unmatched to any gene: 4. The CDR3 is 12 amino acids. The germline V gene has CDR1 SEHNR and CDR2 FQNEAQ (reference sequence). Genomic DNA from each subset was divided evenly over several immunoSEQ plates. Assay used: immunoSEQ multiplex PCR; TCRdb lists only in-frame clones, some missing. The data contain around 700,000 clones, less than 80% of them singletons. The sequencing sample was made of memory CD4+ T cells sorted from blood. As to subset: CD45RA-negative fraction. The clonotype comes from a woman aged 30 to 39 in good health. The chain uses TRBV7-9 and TRBJ1-2, with 10 bases matching TRBD1. CDR3: CATPGQGYGYTF. The DNA of the CDR3 is TGTGCCACACCGGGACAGGGGTATGGCTACACCTTC. Variable domain in full (rest from reference TRBV7-9 and TRBJ1-2): DTGVSQNPRHKITKRGQNVTFRCDPISEHNRLYWYRQTLGQGPEFLTYFQNEAQLEKSRLLSDRFSAERPKGSFSTLEIQRTEQGDSAMYLCATPGQGYGYTFGSGTRLTVV.